This entry lists 30 T cell receptor beta chains sequenced from one sample in a study of long-term antiretroviral therapy in people with HIV. Run at survey level, the immunoSEQ assay was version v3.0. Assay used: immunoSEQ multiplex PCR; TCRdb lists only in-frame clones, some missing. In the table there are roughly 17,000 clones, 60% to 80% of which are singletons. The source material was unsorted PBMCs, sampled 2.3 years after starting antiretroviral therapy. Receptors originate from a woman aged 40-49 years with HIV.

This chain links TRBV2 with TRBJ2-1; 10 nucleotides align to TRBD2. Germline values: CDR1 SNHLY, CDR2 FYNNEI. The CDR3 sequence is 17 residues long. With V trimmed by 6 bases and J by 7 bases, 15 bases remained unmatched. The CDR3 nucleotides read TGTGCCAGCAGAGACATTATTAGCGGGGGGCCCTCAAATGAGCAGTTCTTC. As protein: CASRDIISGGPSNEQFF.

The chain links TRBV7-2 to TRBJ2-7, with D uncertain. Per the germline V gene, CDR1 is SGHTA and CDR2 is FQGNSA. Trimming cost V 1 base and J 3 bases, with 10 bases left between them. The CDR3 runs to 14 residues. The CDR3 sequence is CASSLGRLGYEQYF. Written as DNA, the CDR3 is TGTGCCAGCAGCTTAGGGCGGCTAGGCTACGAGCAGTACTTC.

The V and J genes are TRBV6-4 and TRBJ1-2, with 12 bases fitting TRBD1. V was pared by 5 bases and J by 6 bases, with 4 bases of the junction left unmatched. The CDR3 is made up of 14 amino acids. Germline V CDR1 and CDR2: MRHNA, SNTAGT. This chain's CDR3 is CASSSGQGADGYTF. In nucleotides, the CDR3 is TGTGCCAGCAGTTCGGGACAGGGGGCTGATGGCTACACCTTC.

About this clone itself: Mismatch with germline at one junction end may stem from a read error. The CDR3, as DNA: TGTGCCACCAGCAGGACCCAACAGACCCAGTACTTC. Residues: CATSRTQQTQYF. The rearrangement uses TRBV15 and TRBJ2-5; D not resolved. Germline V gene lookup returns CDR1 LNHNV and CDR2 YYDKDF (reference sequence). The CDR3 contains 12 residues.

The count of this clone is one. The chain combines TRBV30 with TRBJ2-7, with 7 nucleotides matching TRBD2. The junction had 6 bases not matched to a gene; V was cut back by 5 bases and J by 5 bases. The CDR3 is made up of 12 amino acids. Germline-derived CDR1 and CDR2 are GTSNPN and SVGIG (reference sequence). DNA for the CDR3: TGTGCCTGGGCGAGGGGAGGGGACGAGCAGTACTTC. It yields the protein CAWARGGDEQYF.

This clone was seen more than once but under ten times. The chain carries TRBV30 and TRBJ1-5; D call uncertain. This CDR3 has 13 amino acids. The V and J ends lost 1 base and 4 bases respectively, with 8 bases between them. The V gene's germline CDR1 is GTSNPN and CDR2 SVGIG (reference sequence). CDR3 in DNA: TGTGCCTGGAGTGAGGCGGGGAATCAGCCCCAGCATTTT. This encodes CAWSEAGNQPQHF.

The V and J genes are TRBV7-9 and TRBJ2-7, with D possibly being TRBD1 or TRBD2 (6 bases each). Deletions cut 2 bases from V and 5 bases from J, with 10 bases between. Germline CDR1 reads SEHNR; CDR2 reads FQNEAQ (reference sequence). This CDR3 comprises 13 residues. The CDR3 DNA follows: TGTGCCAGCAGCTTAAGGGGGGCGAACGAGCAGTACTTC. Its translation is CASSLRGANEQYF.

This chain links TRBV10-3 with TRBJ1-1; 10 positions agree with TRBD1. CDR1 ENHRY and CDR2 SYGVKD come from the germline V gene. V lost 7 bases to trimming and J lost 4 bases; unmatched junction nucleotides: 6. CDR3 length equals 14 residues. The CDR3 spells CAIKADRGATEAFF. The DNA of the CDR3 is TGTGCCATCAAAGCGGACAGGGGGGCCACTGAAGCTTTCTTT.

This chain connects TRBV21-1 to TRBJ2-1; the table's TRBD1 call for D was not verified on the DNA. TRBV21-1 is labeled a pseudogene. The CDR3 spans 16 residues. CDR3 in amino acids: CASSARDKSSYNEQFF. CDR3 nucleotide sequence: TGTGCCAGCAGCGCCCGGGACAAGAGCTCCTACAATGAGCAGTTCTTC.

The V and J genes are TRBV30 and TRBJ2-1, with a tentative D call TRBD2 (7 bases). This CDR3 spans 15 amino acids. The germline CDR1 and CDR2 sequences are GTSNPN and SVGIG (reference sequence). The V and J ends lost 4 bases and 7 bases respectively, with 20 bases between them. This chain's CDR3 is CAWKRRWGGPNEQFF. In nucleotides, the CDR3 is TGTGCCTGGAAGAGGAGGTGGGGGGGCCCGAATGAGCAGTTCTTC.

The chain combines TRBV2 with TRBJ2-7; 12 bases agree with TRBD1. The V segment lost 6 bases and the J segment 5 bases; nucleotides outside the gene matches: 17. CDR3 length equals 18 residues. Germline CDR1 is SNHLY and CDR2 is FYNNEI. The CDR3 DNA reads as TGTGCCAGCAGCGCTGGGACAGGGGGCCGGACAGGAAACAACGAGCAGTACTTC. This encodes CASSAGTGGRTGNNEQYF.

J is TRBJ1-2 and V is TRBV6-5; 7 bases are a match to TRBD1. CDR1 is MNHEY, CDR2 SVGAGI, per germline. The CDR3 covers 13 residues. V lost 4 bases to trimming and J lost 6 bases; unmatched junction nucleotides: 5. This chain's CDR3 is CASSSGQVHGYTF. In nucleotides, the CDR3 is TGTGCCAGCAGTTCTGGACAGGTCCATGGCTACACCTTC.

The chain employs TRBV29-1 and TRBJ1-1, with a possible D match to TRBD1 (6 bases). Per the germline V gene, CDR1 is SQVTM and CDR2 is ANQGSEA. V was pared by 6 bases and J by 0 bases, with 11 bases between. The length of the CDR3 is 13 residues. This chain's CDR3 is CSVQQGMNTEAFF. The CDR3 coding sequence is TGCAGCGTCCAACAGGGCATGAACACTGAAGCTTTCTTT.

The chain recombines TRBV7-9 with TRBJ2-5; D call uncertain. V lost 1 base, J lost 2 bases, and 11 bases lay in between. The germline V gene has CDR1 SEHNR and CDR2 FQNEAQ (reference sequence). This CDR3 has 15 residues. CDR3 nucleotide sequence: TGTGCCAGCAGCTTAGAAGTGGGCATTCAAGAGACCCAGTACTTC. As protein: CASSLEVGIQETQYF.

This chain links TRBV6-5 with TRBJ1-2; 9 bases are shared with TRBD1. Trimming removed 2 bases from V and 7 bases from J; junction bases left unmatched: 5. This CDR3 has 14 amino acids. Germline V CDR1 and CDR2: MNHEY, SVGAGI. CDR3 protein: CASSYEDRGVGYTF. The DNA for the CDR3 is TGTGCCAGCAGTTACGAGGACAGGGGTGTTGGCTACACCTTC.

The chain carries TRBV4-3 and TRBJ2-3; D is undetermined. Trimming left V 2 bases short and J 3 bases short, with 9 bases between. From germline, CDR1 is LGHNA and CDR2 YSLEER. The CDR3 loop spans 14 amino acids. In DNA form, the CDR3 reads TGCGCCAGCAGCCAACTATCGGCGACAGATACGCAGTATTTT. Amino acids: CASSQLSATDTQYF.

The chain is built from TRBV27 and TRBJ2-3; possibly TRBD2 for D (6 bases). This CDR3 has 15 residues. The V gene's germline CDR1 is MNHEY and CDR2 SMNVEV (reference sequence). The V gene lost 8 bases and the J gene lost 6 bases, with 21 bases spanning the gap. CDR3 sequence: CASGKMIAAMDTQYF. DNA of the CDR3: TGTGCCAGCGGCAAGATGATAGCGGCCATGGATACGCAGTATTTT.

V and J are TRBV30 and TRBJ1-2, with D unclear. The length of the CDR3 is 14 residues. CDR1 and CDR2 (germline): GTSNPN, SVGIG (reference sequence). The V gene lost 4 bases and the J gene lost 3 bases, with 15 bases spanning the gap. This chain's CDR3 is CAWIARANYYGYTF. The CDR3 coding sequence is TGTGCCTGGATTGCGAGGGCTAATTACTATGGCTACACCTTC.

The chain carries TRBV11-2 and TRBJ2-3; 14 bases fit TRBD2. This CDR3 region has 19 residues. Germline loops: CDR1 SGHAT, CDR2 FQNNGV. V was clipped by 5 bases and J by 0 bases; unmatched bases: 10. CDR3 sequence: CASSGEGLAGDLSTDTQYF. The CDR3, as DNA: TGTGCCAGCAGCGGTGAGGGACTAGCGGGGGACCTTAGCACAGATACGCAGTATTTT.

The rearrangement links TRBV2 to TRBJ2-7; TRBD1 matches at 8 bases. V trimming: 5 bases; J trimming: 3 bases; junction bases outside the gene matches: 9. Germline CDR1 and CDR2: SNHLY and FYNNEI. This CDR3 spans 15 amino acids. Here the CDR3 DNA reads TGTGCCAGCAGTCCCAACCTGGGACAGGACTACGAGCAGTACTTC. Translating gives CASSPNLGQDYEQYF.

This rearrangement joins TRBV7-8 to TRBJ2-7; D gene uncertain. The CDR3 contains 14 residues. Trimming pared 1 base from V and 2 bases from J, leaving 9 bases between. Per the germline V gene, CDR1 is SGHVS and CDR2 is FQNEAQ. The CDR3 DNA reads TGTGCCAGCAGCTTAGATAAGTGGCCCTACGAGCAGTACTTC. It specifies CASSLDKWPYEQYF. The full variable domain, its missing parts supplied by reference TRBV7-8 and TRBJ2-7, is GAGVSQSPRYKVAKRGQDVALRCDPISGHVSLFWYQQALGQGPEFLTYFQNEAQLDKSGLPSDRFFAERPEGSVSTLKIQRTQQEDSAVYLCASSLDKWPYEQYFGPGTRLTVT.

This clone was detected a few times. This chain uses TRBV5-1 with TRBJ1-1; no clear D. From germline, CDR1 is SGHRS and CDR2 YFSETQ. This CDR3 has 14 residues. V was pared by 5 bases and J by 0 bases, with 11 bases between. Written as DNA, the CDR3 is TGCGCCAGCAGTCTGTGGGTCATGAACACTGAAGCTTTCTTT. Translated: CASSLWVMNTEAFF.

This chain uses TRBV5-1 with TRBJ2-7; D gene ambiguous. The CDR3 sequence is 14 residues long. Germline lookup yields CDR1 SGHRS and CDR2 YFSETQ. Deletions cut 4 bases from V and 4 bases from J, with 15 bases between. CDR3 sequence: CASSLQVHGYEQYF. The CDR3, as DNA: TGCGCCAGCAGCCTCCAGGTCCATGGGTACGAGCAGTACTTC.

The rearrangement uses TRBV5-1 and TRBJ2-1, with 8 bases lining up with TRBD2. The CDR3 has 15 residues. Germline V CDR1 and CDR2: SGHRS, YFSETQ. J was trimmed by 9 bases and V by 2 bases; bases with no gene match: 10. Here the CDR3 DNA reads TGCGCCAGCAGCTTCGGAAACGGGGGGGTGAGTGAGCAGTTCTTC. It encodes CASSFGNGGVSEQFF.

This sequence joins TRBV18 and TRBJ2-5, with D tentatively TRBD1 or TRBD2 (5 bases each). V lost 6 bases, J lost 1 base, and 15 bases lay in between. The CDR3 has 15 amino acids. In germline, CDR1 is KGHSH, CDR2 LQKENI. The CDR3 region has the DNA TGTGCCAGCTCCCAGAGGGGCGGGCCCCAAGAGACCCAGTACTTC. Translation: CASSQRGGPQETQYF.

This clone was observed a few times. This chain connects TRBV15 to TRBJ1-5; the D is unclear. V lost 3 bases, J lost 8 bases, and 8 bases lay in between. From germline, CDR1 is LNHNV and CDR2 YYDKDF (reference sequence). The CDR3 spans 12 residues. Here the CDR3 reads CATSRDLKPQHF. The CDR3 DNA sequence: TGTGCCACCAGCAGGGATCTTAAGCCCCAGCATTTT. Filled out from reference TRBV15 and TRBJ1-5, the complete variable domain reads DAMVIQNPRYQVTQFGKPVTLSCSQTLNHNVMYWYQQKSSQAPKLLFHYYDKDFNNEADTPDNFQSRRPNTSFCFLDIRSPGLGDTAMYLCATSRDLKPQHFGDGTRLSIL.

The chain uses TRBV5-1 and TRBJ1-1, with a possible D match to TRBD1 (5 bases). Germline V gene data show CDR1 as SGHRS and CDR2 as YFSETQ. Between the trimmed V and J ends, which lost 2 bases and 1 base, there was a span of 6 bases. The CDR3 covers 13 residues. The CDR3 sequence is CASSFTGNTEAFF. Here the CDR3 DNA reads TGCGCCAGCAGCTTTACAGGGAACACTGAAGCTTTCTTT.

The chain couples TRBV19 to TRBJ2-1; 7 bases map to TRBD2. With 5 bases clipped from V and 5 bases from J, the junction kept 12 bases outside the gene matches. This CDR3 has 16 residues. Germline V lookup: CDR1 LNHDA, CDR2 SQIVND (reference sequence). The DNA of the CDR3 is TGTGCCAGTAGTCTCCGGCGCGGGGGTTATGACAATGAGCAGTTCTTC. It codes for CASSLRRGGYDNEQFF.

V and J are TRBV6-6 and TRBJ1-1; tentative D call: TRBD1 (6 bases). From germline, CDR1 is MNHNY and CDR2 SVGAGI (reference sequence). CDR3 size: 14 residues. Deletions cut 10 bases from V and 3 bases from J, with 18 bases between. CDR3 sequence reads: CATGAGGPDTEAFF. In nucleotides, the CDR3 is TGTGCCACCGGGGCGGGGGGCCCGGACACTGAAGCTTTCTTT.

The chain joins TRBV5-4 to TRBJ2-7, with D possibly matching TRBD2 (5 bases). V lost 3 bases and J lost 6, with 10 bases in between. CDR1 is SGHNT and CDR2 is YYREEE in the germline V gene (reference sequence). The CDR3 totals 12 residues. The CDR3 here is CASSSSRGEQYF. The CDR3 region has the DNA TGTGCCAGCAGCTCCTCCCGGGGCGAGCAGTACTTC.